The 26 T cell receptor beta chains below come from one sample, sequenced in a study of shared clonotypes between healthy human individuals. Profiling relied on immunoSEQ multiplex PCR, and the TCRdb table lists in-frame clones only, not all of them. The profile shows 650,000 to 800,000 clones, over 60% of them singletons. Sequencing was done on a sample of memory CD4+ T cells sorted from blood. The subset here: CD45RA-negative fraction. Receptors originate from a woman in her twenties or thirties in good health.

The table lists this clone with a few counts. The genes are TRBV30 and TRBJ2-4; 11 nucleotides line up with TRBD2. The CDR3 contains 17 residues. The V gene's germline CDR1 is GTSNPN and CDR2 SVGIG (reference sequence). V shed 0 bases and J 0 bases; nucleotides not matched to a gene: 4. DNA of the CDR3: TGTGCCTGGAGTGTAAAGACTAGCGGGGTAGCCAAAAACATTCAGTACTTC. Encoded protein: CAWSVKTSGVAKNIQYF.

The V and J genes are TRBV20-1 and TRBJ2-7, with D hard to call. Germline CDR1 and CDR2: DFQATT and SNEGSKA (reference sequence). Trimming shortened V by 5 bases and J by 2 bases, and 7 bases separated the two germline ends. This CDR3 has 11 amino acids. For the CDR3, the DNA is TGCAGTGCTGTTCAAACCTACGAGCAGTACTTC. Encoded protein: CSAVQTYEQYF.

DNA of the CDR3: TGTGCCAGCAGTCTCCCGAGAGGGAGCGGTGAGCAGTTCTTC. Its protein product is CASSLPRGSGEQFF. The chain is built from TRBV6-5 and TRBJ2-1; D is perhaps TRBD2 (5 bases). The V end lost 5 bases, the J end lost 9 bases, and 17 bases lay between the germline ends. The germline gives CDR1 MNHEY, CDR2 SVGAGI. CDR3 length equals 14 residues.

The rearrangement links TRBV5-5 to TRBJ1-2; TRBD1 matches 7 bases. Germline V lookup: CDR1 SGHKS, CDR2 YYEKEE (reference sequence). The length of the CDR3 is 15 residues. The ends lost 3 bases at V and 7 bases at J; junction bases unmatched: 12. DNA of the CDR3: TGTGCCAGCAGCTGGGCCCCCAGGGGGGAACGTGGCTACACCTTC. Translating it yields CASSWAPRGERGYTF.

V usage is TRBV11-2 and J usage is TRBJ2-4, with 7 bases that match TRBD2. CDR1 is SGHAT, CDR2 FQNNGV, per germline. This CDR3 is 18 amino acids long. Trimming took 0 bases from V and 5 from J; bases not matched to a gene: 13. Written as DNA, the CDR3 is TGTGCCAGCAGCTTAGAGGGGGGGTGGCGAGGCTTCGAAAACATTCAGTACTTC. Its translation: CASSLEGGWRGFENIQYF.

This chain connects TRBV30 to TRBJ1-5; maybe TRBD1 (6 bases). The V gene's germline CDR1 is GTSNPN and CDR2 SVGIG (reference sequence). CDR3 length: 19 residues. The germline V and J ends were trimmed by 2 bases and 5 bases, with 28 bases remaining between them. The CDR3 DNA follows: TGTGCCTGGAGTCGTCCAGGGGCGGAGGCTTTCGGAGGTGATCAGCCCCAGCATTTT. This gives the protein CAWSRPGAEAFGGDQPQHF.

V and J are TRBV7-3 and TRBJ2-5, with 7 bases that match TRBD2. Trimming cost V 5 bases and J 2 bases; bases outside gene matches: 2. Germline V lookup: CDR1 SGHTA, CDR2 FQGTGA. The CDR3 loop spans 13 amino acids. Here the CDR3 reads CASSSGNQETQYF. As DNA, the CDR3 is TGTGCCAGCAGCAGCGGGAATCAAGAGACCCAGTACTTC. Together with reference TRBV7-3 and TRBJ2-5, the CDR3 gives the full variable domain: GAGVSQTPSNKVTEKGKYVELRCDPISGHTALYWYRQSLGQGPEFLIYFQGTGAADDSGLPNDRFFAVRPEGSVSTLKIQRTERGDSAVYLCASSSGNQETQYFGPGTRLLVL.

The chain employs TRBV30 and TRBJ1-6; D unclear. The V gene lost 0 bases and the J gene lost 7 bases, with 10 bases spanning the gap. The CDR3 sequence is 14 residues long. Germline V gene lookup returns CDR1 GTSNPN and CDR2 SVGIG (reference sequence). CDR3 sequence reads: CAWSVGAANSPLHF. In nucleotides, the CDR3 is TGTGCCTGGAGTGTCGGCGCAGCCAATTCACCCCTCCACTTT.

As regards this clone: Other DNA sequences in the sample encode the same CDR3. The chain carries TRBV7-2 and TRBJ2-1; no definite D call. The CDR3 is 13 amino acids. Deletions cut 2 bases from V and 9 bases from J, with 11 bases between. Germline-derived CDR1 and CDR2 are SGHTA and FQGNSA. CDR3 sequence: CASSLQRDVEQFF. The CDR3 coding sequence is TGTGCCAGCAGCTTACAGAGAGATGTTGAGCAGTTCTTC.

The chain employs TRBV28 and TRBJ1-2, with TRBD1 as a possible D gene (6 bases). The CDR3 consists of 11 residues. The germline V gene encodes CDR1 MDHEN and CDR2 SYDVKM. V lost 7 bases to trimming and J lost 6 bases, with 9 bases between them. The CDR3 spells CASIKGDGYTF. The CDR3 DNA reads TGTGCCAGCATCAAGGGGGATGGCTACACCTTC.

The genes are TRBV19 and TRBJ2-3; 9 bases line up with TRBD1. Losses at the gene ends were 8 bases for V and 4 bases for J; bases not matched to a gene: 7. Germline V gives CDR1 LNHDA, CDR2 SQIVND (reference sequence). There are 14 residues in the CDR3. The CDR3 loop is CASVGDRVADTQYF. CDR3 in DNA: TGTGCCAGTGTTGGGGACAGGGTCGCAGATACGCAGTATTTT.

A single count supports this clone. The V call is TRBV7-9, the J call TRBJ2-5; TRBD1 or TRBD2 may be the D gene (5 bases each). The germline V gene encodes CDR1 SEHNR and CDR2 FQNEAQ (reference sequence). The CDR3 has 13 amino acids. Trimming pared 9 bases from V and 5 bases from J, leaving 16 bases between. CDR3 region: CASGTRNRETQYF. Written as DNA, the CDR3 is TGTGCCAGTGGTACTAGGAACAGGGAGACCCAGTACTTC. Full variable domain (missing parts from reference TRBV7-9 and TRBJ2-5): DTGVSQNPRHKITKRGQNVTFRCDPISEHNRLYWYRQTLGQGPEFLTYFQNEAQLEKSRLLSDRFSAERPKGSFSTLEIQRTEQGDSAMYLCASGTRNRETQYFGPGTRLLVL.

Only a few counts were recorded for this clone. Other DNA sequences in this sample translate to the same CDR3. The chain is built from TRBV4-1 and TRBJ1-2; D might be TRBD1 (6 bases). There are 14 residues in the CDR3. Trimming took off 0 bases at V and 6 bases at J, with 11 bases between the two ends. CDR1 is MGHRA, CDR2 YSYEKL, per germline. The CDR3 region is CASSQDDRGHGYTF. Here the CDR3 DNA reads TGCGCCAGCAGCCAAGATGACCGGGGGCATGGCTACACCTTC.

The chain has TRBV29-1 and TRBJ2-7; 7 positions agree with TRBD2. The CDR3 contains 17 residues. With 0 bases clipped from V and 1 base from J, the junction kept 12 bases outside the gene matches. CDR1 is SQVTM and CDR2 is ANQGSEA in the germline V gene. The CDR3 sequence is CSVEEHGLAVSSYEQYF. In nucleotides, the CDR3 is TGCAGCGTTGAAGAACACGGCCTAGCGGTTTCTTCCTACGAGCAGTACTTC.

V gene TRBV28 combines with J gene TRBJ2-7; perhaps D is TRBD1 or TRBD2 (6 bases each). CDR3 length: 15 residues. V lost 5 bases and J 5 bases, leaving 19 bases between the germline ends. Germline V gene sequence: CDR1 MDHEN, CDR2 SYDVKM. The CDR3 region is CASSLLQGTGDEQYF. The DNA of the CDR3 is TGTGCCAGCAGTCTATTACAGGGAACGGGGGACGAGCAGTACTTC.

This chain uses TRBV5-3 with TRBJ2-7, with D possibly being TRBD1 (6 bases). TRBV5-3 is an open reading frame whose function is uncertain. The CDR3 length is 16 residues. Trimming took off 0 bases at V and 2 bases at J, with 15 bases between the two ends. The CDR3 sequence: CARSLAPRQETYEQYF. The CDR3 region has the DNA TGTGCCAGAAGCTTGGCCCCCAGACAGGAAACCTACGAGCAGTACTTC.

The chain couples TRBV15 to TRBJ2-3; TRBD1 matches 10 bases. V shed 3 bases, J shed 2 bases, and the junction held 11 bases outside the gene matches. The germline V gene has CDR1 LNHNV and CDR2 YYDKDF (reference sequence). This CDR3 contains 18 residues. The CDR3 loop reads CATSSDYKDRGFTDTQYF. As DNA, the CDR3 is TGTGCCACCAGCAGCGATTACAAGGACAGGGGGTTCACAGATACGCAGTATTTT.

This rearrangement joins TRBV19 to TRBJ2-1; possible D gene TRBD2, 5 bases. This CDR3 comprises 13 residues. The germline CDR1 and CDR2 sequences are LNHDA and SQIVND (reference sequence). Trimming took off 6 bases at V and 6 bases at J, with 12 bases between the two ends. CDR3 nucleotides: TGTGCCAGTAGGGGTTGGCTAGCCAATGAGCAGTTCTTC. Translating gives CASRGWLANEQFF.

This clone was picked up a small number of times. As DNA, the CDR3 is TGTGCCAGCTCACCAGCCTCAGGGGGCAATAGCAATCAGCCCCAGCATTTT. Protein product: CASSPASGGNSNQPQHF. V is TRBV18 and J is TRBJ1-5; the match to TRBD1 covers 8 bases. V lost 2 bases, J lost 0 bases, and 6 bases stayed unmatched. Germline V gene data show CDR1 as KGHSH and CDR2 as LQKENI. The CDR3 has 17 amino acids.

This chain links TRBV5-4 with TRBJ1-4, with D possibly matching TRBD1 (5 bases). Trimming shortened V by 0 bases and J by 5 bases, and 11 bases separated the two germline ends. The CDR3 runs 15 residues. The germline CDR1 and CDR2 sequences are SGHNT and YYREEE (reference sequence). In DNA, the CDR3 is TGTGCCAGCAGCTTGGATCCGGGACCGAATGAAAAACTGTTTTTT. It encodes CASSLDPGPNEKLFF. Using reference TRBV5-4 and TRBJ1-4 for the parts outside the CDR3, the full variable domain is ETGVTQSPTHLIKTRGQQVTLRCSSQSGHNTVSWYQQALGQGPQFIFQYYREEENGRGNFPPRFSGLQFPNYSSELNVNALELDDSALYLCASSLDPGPNEKLFFGSGTQLSVL.

The genes are TRBV6-4 and TRBJ1-4; 8 bases line up with TRBD1. In germline, CDR1 is MRHNA, CDR2 SNTAGT. The CDR3 totals 13 residues. Trimming cost V 5 bases and J 8 bases; bases outside gene matches: 4. The CDR3 nucleotides are TGTGCCAGCAGTATACAGGGGGGCGAAAAACTGTTTTTT. Encoded protein: CASSIQGGEKLFF.

There are a few counts of this clone. The gene calls are TRBV19 and TRBJ1-1; D is undetermined. This CDR3 region has 12 residues. Germline V gene sequence: CDR1 LNHDA, CDR2 SQIVND (reference sequence). V was cut by 5 bases and J by 6 bases, with 10 bases left in between. CDR3 nucleotide sequence: TGTGCCAGTAGTCTCGCAGACGCTGAAGCTTTCTTT. Amino acids: CASSLADAEAFF.

The rearrangement joins TRBV18 to TRBJ1-2, with a tentative D call TRBD1 (6 bases). Germline-derived CDR1 and CDR2 are KGHSH and LQKENI. The CDR3 has 15 amino acids. V was clipped by 2 bases and J by 6 bases, with 16 bases between them. CDR3 amino acids: CASSPTSGEVNGYTF. In nucleotides, the CDR3 is TGTGCCAGCTCACCAACGTCAGGGGAGGTTAATGGCTACACCTTC. The whole variable domain, remainder taken from reference TRBV18 and TRBJ1-2, is NAGVMQNPRHLVRRRGQEARLRCSPMKGHSHVYWYRQLPEEGLKFMVYLQKENIIDESGMPKERFSAEFPKEGPSILRIQQVVRGDSAAYFCASSPTSGEVNGYTFGSGTRLTVV.

The chain employs TRBV29-1 and TRBJ1-1; 7 bases are a match to TRBD1. The CDR3 is 13 amino acids. V was clipped by 6 bases and J by 1 base; unmatched bases: 5. Germline CDR1 SQVTM, CDR2 ANQGSEA. The CDR3 spells CSVTGAGNTEAFF. CDR3 DNA: TGCAGCGTCACAGGGGCAGGGAACACTGAAGCTTTCTTT.

V is TRBV30 and J is TRBJ2-1; D possibly corresponds to TRBD2 (5 bases). The length of the CDR3 is 12 residues. Looked up from germline, CDR1 is GTSNPN and CDR2 is SVGIG (reference sequence). The V end lost 2 bases, the J end lost 9 bases, and 11 bases lay between the germline ends. The CDR3 spells CAWSRGVGEQFF. The CDR3 DNA is TGTGCCTGGAGTCGGGGAGTTGGTGAGCAGTTCTTC.

V usage is TRBV29-1 and J usage is TRBJ1-2; TRBD1 agrees at 9 bases. Germline lookup yields CDR1 SQVTM and CDR2 ANQGSEA. This CDR3 spans 13 amino acids. V was pared by 6 bases and J by 5 bases, with 7 bases of the junction left unmatched. The CDR3 DNA follows: TGCAGCGTCGAACCGGGACAGGGATATGGCTACACCTTC. This codes for CSVEPGQGYGYTF. Combining the CDR3 with reference TRBV29-1 and TRBJ1-2 gives the whole variable domain SAVISQKPSRDICQRGTSLTIQCQVDSQVTMMFWYRQQPGQSLTLIATANQGSEATYESGFVIDKFPISRPNLTFSTLTVSNMSPEDSSIYLCSVEPGQGYGYTFGSGTRLTVV.